Below, 14 T cell receptor beta chains from the same sample are listed, as sequenced in a study of tumor-infiltrating lymphocytes in primary liver carcinoma (dated by TCRdb to 2017 to 2019). Sequencing took place on an Illumina HiSeq 2500. Using a constant-region primer and ProtoScript II reverse transcriptase, TCRbeta-specific cDNA was reverse-transcribed from around 500 ng total RNA. Construction of the TCRbeta libraries relied on three nested rounds of multiplex PCR, following a slightly modified ARM-PCR procedure. The first two PCR rounds used multiplex TRBV1-TRBV30 forward primers with a Cbeta reverse primer, each for roughly 10 cycles. The public reads were reanalyzed by TCRdb: fastp trimming at Q25, MiXCR alignment, in-frame beta chains only. Identical CDR3 proteins give one entry, which carries the most common genes and DNA. For this sample the table gives some 190,000 distinct CDR3 sequences, of which about 60% were detected only once. Of the sample, approximately 70% falls within the top ten clones.

TRIzol reagent was used to extract blood RNA from unsorted whole blood, while the DNeasy Blood & Tissue kit provided the germline DNA. The specimen was peripheral blood. Receptor source: a man aged 35 to 55 with primary liver carcinoma and hepatitis B virus infection.

This clonotype was observed a handful of times. The chain uses TRBV7-8 and TRBJ2-7; D tentatively fits TRBD1 or TRBD2 (5 bases each). Between the trimmed V and J ends, which lost 5 bases and 2 bases, there was a span of 16 bases. The CDR3 sequence is 15 residues long. Germline V gene sequence: CDR1 SGHVS, CDR2 FQNEAQ. CDR3 coding DNA: TGTGCCAGCAGCCATGGACGGGGCGAGGCCTACGAGCAGTACTTC. It translates to CASSHGRGEAYEQYF.

This clonotype was detected many times. The chain couples TRBV29-1 to TRBJ2-5; D unclear. V shed 3 bases and J shed 4 bases, with 21 bases lying between them. The CDR3 has 16 amino acids. The germline CDR1 and CDR2 sequences are SQVTM and ANQGSEA. CDR3 nucleotide sequence: TGCAGCGTTGATCTAGTAGGTGGGGTTAAGCGAGAGACCCAGTACTTC. It codes for CSVDLVGGVKRETQYF.

J is TRBJ1-1 and V is TRBV30, with D possibly matching TRBD1 (5 bases). Germline lookup yields CDR1 GTSNPN and CDR2 SVGIG (reference sequence). Trimming removed 4 bases from V and 3 bases from J, with 9 bases in between. The CDR3 has 12 residues. This CDR3 is CAWTRGDTEAFF. CDR3 sequence (DNA): TGTGCCTGGACCCGGGGGGACACTGAAGCTTTCTTT.

Points on this clonotype: The CDR3 does not close with the conserved phenylalanine or tryptophan, likely indicating a read error. The gene calls are TRBV7-9 and TRBJ1-2, with a possible D match to TRBD1 (5 bases). Trimming removed 1 base at V and 6 bases at J, with 9 bases between. The CDR3 has 13 amino acids. From germline, CDR1 is SEHNR and CDR2 FQNEAQ (reference sequence). The CDR3 region has the DNA TGTGCCAGCAGCTTAGGGTGGGGGAATGGCTACACCTTA. It translates to CASSLGWGNGYTL.

Notes on this clonotype: This likely comes from a read error, as the CDR3 has no conserved phenylalanine or tryptophan at its end. The rearrangement joins TRBV4-1 to TRBJ1-1, with D possibly TRBD1 on 5 matching bases. V lost 4 bases to trimming and J lost 3 bases, with 18 bases between them. The CDR3 is 16 amino acids. Germline CDR1 is MGHRA and CDR2 is YSYEKL. The CDR3 DNA is TGCGCCAGCAGCCCTTCAGGCCGGGGGATTGACACTGAAGCTTTCTCT. Translating it yields CASSPSGRGIDTEAFS.

This chain connects TRBV12-3 or TRBV12-4 to TRBJ2-3; a weak D match, TRBD2 (7 bases). The CDR3 has 16 amino acids. Trimming left V 4 bases short and J 3 bases short, with 17 bases between. CDR3 loop: CASSYLGGGATDTQYF. The CDR3 nucleotides are TGTGCCAGCAGTTACCTTGGAGGGGGGGCGACAGATACGCAGTATTTT.

This clonotype occurred a few times. Just one base apart from a much larger clone, this may be a read error. The rearrangement joins TRBV29-1 to TRBJ2-3, with TRBD1 matching over 8 bases. The CDR3 runs to 14 residues. V lost 7 bases, J lost 10 bases, and 16 bases stayed unmatched. Germline assignment: CDR1 SQVTM and CDR2 ANQGSEA. The CDR3 DNA reads as TGCAGCGCTGGACAGGGTGACATCTCCGATTCGCAGTATTTT. Translation gives CSAGQGDISDSQYF.

The chain employs TRBV6-5 and TRBJ2-3; 15 bases match TRBD2. The junction had 4 bases not matched to a gene; V was cut back by 2 bases and J by 4 bases. Looked up from germline, CDR1 is MNHEY and CDR2 is SVGAGI. This CDR3 is built from 17 residues. The CDR3 sequence is CASSYLGLAGGPDTQYF. CDR3 bases: TGTGCCAGCAGTTACCTAGGACTAGCGGGAGGGCCAGATACGCAGTATTTT.

This clonotype was detected ten times or more. V is TRBV11-2 and J is TRBJ2-7; TRBD2 is a possible D gene (6 bases). V was shortened by 4 bases and J by 12 bases, with 13 bases between the two germline ends. This CDR3 comprises 11 residues. The germline V gene has CDR1 SGHAT and CDR2 FQNNGV. This chain's CDR3 is CASSSPGVRYF. The CDR3 DNA follows: TGTGCCAGCAGCTCGCCGGGAGTCCGGTACTTC.

Points on this clonotype: A junction end diverges from the germline sequence, so it may reflect a read error. This chain links TRBV11-2 with TRBJ2-5; D not resolved. The CDR3 is 11 amino acids. Germline-derived CDR1 and CDR2 are SGHAT and FQNNGV. The CDR3 protein is CASSSQEIQYF. CDR3 bases: TGTGCCAGCAGCTCCCAAGAGATCCAGTACTTC.

For this clonotype: A read error may explain this, as a much larger clone is one base away. The chain is built from TRBV11-3 and TRBJ2-1; 9 nucleotides align to TRBD2. Trimming took 2 bases from V and 9 from J; bases not matched to a gene: 11. CDR3 size: 16 residues. Germline CDR1 SGHNT, CDR2 YENEEA. CDR3 amino acids: CASSLWKAGGLGEQFF. CDR3 nucleotide sequence: TGTGCCAGCAGCTTATGGAAGGCGGGAGGGCTTGGTGAGCAGTTCTTC.

The chain carries TRBV5-8 and TRBJ1-6; D not resolved. V was trimmed by 7 bases and J by 7 bases, leaving 15 bases between them. Germline CDR1 SGHTS, CDR2 YDEGEE. CDR3 length: 14 residues. The CDR3 DNA is TGTGCCAGCGGCCTTCCTTACACGAATTCACCCCTCCACTTT. This encodes CASGLPYTNSPLHF.

This clonotype was detected only once. Since a much larger clone is just one base distant, this may be a read error. V is TRBV4-2 and J is TRBJ2-1, with D hard to call. CDR1 and CDR2 (germline): LGHNA, YNFKEQ. The CDR3 is 14 amino acids. V shed 5 bases and J shed 6 bases, with 14 bases lying between them. The CDR3 nucleotides are TGTGCCAGCAGCGACTTAGTGGGGTGCAATGAGCAGTTCTTC. Its protein product is CASSDLVGCNEQFF.

This clonotype was counted once. The germline gene is not matched at one end of the junction; a read error may be the cause. The V gene is TRBV12-3 or TRBV12-4, the J gene TRBJ2-2; weak D call: TRBD2 (5 bases). The CDR3 has 14 amino acids. CDR3 sequence reads: CASSLQHPTGEPFF. Written as DNA, the CDR3 is TGTGCCAGCAGTTTGCAACATCCTACCGGGGAGCCGTTTTTT.